This TCR beta chain was recovered during a study of T cell responses to AZD1222 COVID-19 vaccine. Study-wide points: Regions 160-218 and 743-854 dominated among vaccine-associated CD4 TCRs spanning spike. Baseline testing showed seropositivity in only a handful of AZD1222 recipients.

CDR1 MNHEY and CDR2 SVGAGI come from the germline V gene. The CDR3 totals 13 residues. The V gene lost 6 bases and the J gene lost 5 bases, with 8 bases spanning the gap. This table comes from immunoSEQ multiplex PCR, and its TCRdb copy is limited to in-frame clones, with some not included. The repertoire holds fewer than 200,000 clones, with roughly 92% as singletons. As to this clone: Its specificity is unknown.

The chain has TRBV6-5 and TRBJ1-6; D unclear. The receptor comes from an adult who received the AZD1222 COVID-19 vaccine. Sample: peripheral blood, taken 28 days after the second AZD1222 dose. CDR3: CASRGNHNSPLHF. CDR3 bases: TGTGCCAGCAGAGGGAATCATAATTCACCCCTCCACTTT.